This T cell receptor (beta chain) was retrieved from a study of blood T cells in healthy people across ages. Primers used in a second PCR of roughly 7 to 11 cycles were a sample-barcoded 5' primer and a J-beta primer mix. MiXCR, run by TCRdb on the 5' RACE reads, gives a single entry per CDR3 protein. The sample includes about 580,000 distinct CDR3 sequences, less than 60% of them seen just once. Each donor gave 9.5 to 10 milliliters of peripheral blood. This clonotype was recorded at least ten times. This receptor was taken from a man older than 75 in good health. Source material: blood.

CDR3 DNA: TGCAGTGCTAGTACACTAGCGGGGGAGACCCAGTACTTC. Residues: CSASTLAGETQYF. The chain joins TRBV20-1 to TRBJ2-5, with TRBD2 identical over 10 bases. Germline V lookup: CDR1 DFQATT, CDR2 SNEGSKA (reference sequence). The CDR3 length is 13 residues. The V gene end was trimmed by 3 bases and the J gene end by 5 bases; junction bases not matched to a gene: 3.